This T cell receptor beta chain derives from a study of post-analysis software for immune sequencing data. Each TCR beta cDNA library carried unique molecular identifiers. TCRdb processed the PCR reads anew with MiXCR; each CDR3 protein has one entry. The table has about 430,000 distinct CDR3 sequences, 35% to 45% seen once; the top ten hold approximately 7.7%. Trimming cost V 2 bases and J 8 bases, with 14 bases left between them. In germline, CDR1 is SGHVS, CDR2 FNYEAQ. CDR3 length: 14 residues. Study-wide points: Five or six TRBV segments appeared more often in patients than in controls, and TRBV5-6, TRBV5-1 and TRBV20-1 were among these. Among multiple sclerosis patients, normalized Chao1 diversity was significantly below that of controls.

With respect to this clonotype: As yet, its antigen is unknown.

The TCR comes from a girl aged 2 to 9 with multiple sclerosis. J is TRBJ2-3 and V is TRBV7-6, with a possible D match to TRBD2 (5 bases). The sample consisted of blood. For the CDR3, the DNA is TGTGCCAGCAGCTTACGCCCGGGATCAGGTACGCAGTATTTT. Translating gives CASSLRPGSGTQYF.